These T cell receptor beta chains were read from a single sample in a study of blood T cell repertoires in COVID-19. The assay was immunoSEQ multiplex PCR, and TCRdb's table has in-frame clones only and misses some. The data hold more than 85,000 clones, with approximately 90% observed a single time. Sequenced material: peripheral blood. These receptors were taken from a man between 60 and 75 years old with acute or convalescent COVID-19. CDR3s include the opening cysteine and the closing phenylalanine or tryptophan. D genes are given only for firm matches. Part of the rows lack a size; the others show once, few, many or a class for expanded clones.

v_call: TRBV18; j_call: TRBJ2-1; clone_size: NA; d_call: NA; cdr3_nt: TGTGCCAGCTCACCGCTATACGATGAGCAGTTCTTC; cdr3_aa: CASSPLYDEQFF
v_call: TRBV30; j_call: TRBJ2-5; clone_size: NA; d_call: NA; cdr3_nt: TGTGCCTGGAGTCACTTCCAAGAGACCCAGTACTTC; cdr3_aa: CAWSHFQETQYF
v_call: TRBV19; j_call: TRBJ2-1; clone_size: NA; d_call: TRBD2; cdr3_nt: TGTGCCAGTAGTATGGGGCGGGGGGAGCAGTTCTTC; cdr3_aa: CASSMGRGEQFF
v_call: TRBV9; j_call: TRBJ1-3; clone_size: NA; d_call: NA; cdr3_nt: TGTGCCAGCAGCGCCTCTATCTCTGGAAACACCATATATTTT; cdr3_aa: CASSASISGNTIYF
v_call: TRBV5-1; j_call: TRBJ1-1; clone_size: NA; d_call: TRBD1; cdr3_nt: TGCGCCAGCAGCCCCCATGAGACAGGGGGCCCTGAAGCTTTCTTT; cdr3_aa: CASSPHETGGPEAFF
v_call: TRBV6-1; j_call: TRBJ1-4; clone_size: NA; d_call: NA; cdr3_nt: TGTGCCAGCAGTGACACCCTGTGGGCCAGCACGGGGGGCGAAAAACTGTTTTTT; cdr3_aa: CASSDTLWASTGGEKLFF
v_call: TRBV4-1; j_call: TRBJ1-6; clone_size: NA; d_call: NA; cdr3_nt: TGCGCCAGCAGCCGCCAACGGGCAGGGAACAATTCACCCCTCCACTTT; cdr3_aa: CASSRQRAGNNSPLHF
v_call: TRBV11-2; j_call: TRBJ2-1; clone_size: NA; d_call: NA; cdr3_nt: TGTGCCAGCAGCTTAGTGGGGGGTACCAATGAGCAGTTCTTC; cdr3_aa: CASSLVGGTNEQFF
v_call: TRBV20-1; j_call: TRBJ2-7; clone_size: NA; d_call: TRBD1; cdr3_nt: TGCAGTGCAAAAACAGGGGCTCTAACGTACTTC; cdr3_aa: CSAKTGALTYF
v_call: TRBV7-9; j_call: TRBJ1-1; clone_size: NA; d_call: TRBD1; cdr3_nt: TGTGCCAGCAGCTTAGACCGGGACAGGGCAATAAACACTGAAGCTTTCTTT; cdr3_aa: CASSLDRDRAINTEAFF
v_call: TRBV28; j_call: TRBJ1-6; clone_size: NA; d_call: TRBD1; cdr3_nt: TGTGCCAGCAGTTTGCTCCGACAGGGAGGAAATAATTCACCCCTCCACTTT; cdr3_aa: CASSLLRQGGNNSPLHF
v_call: TRBV28; j_call: TRBJ2-7; clone_size: NA; d_call: NA; cdr3_nt: TGTGCCAGCAGCACGGTTTGGTACGAGCAGTACTTC; cdr3_aa: CASSTVWYEQYF
v_call: TRBV6-2/TRBV6-3; j_call: TRBJ2-6; clone_size: NA; d_call: TRBD2; cdr3_nt: TGTGCCAGCAGTCAGTCCGGGGGGAGCGGGGCCAACGTCCTGACTTTC; cdr3_aa: CASSQSGGSGANVLTF
v_call: TRBV7-3; j_call: TRBJ2-6; clone_size: NA; d_call: TRBD1; cdr3_nt: TGTGCCAGCTCGGTCCAGGGGGCGTCCGGGGCCAACGTCCTGACTTTC; cdr3_aa: CASSVQGASGANVLTF
v_call: TRBV25-1; j_call: TRBJ2-5; clone_size: NA; d_call: NA; cdr3_nt: TGTGCCAGCAGTGAGGAGGGGGAGGGGGAGACCCAGTACTTC; cdr3_aa: CASSEEGEGETQYF
v_call: TRBV9; j_call: TRBJ1-6; clone_size: few; d_call: NA; cdr3_nt: TGTGCCAGCAGCGTAGGTTTACGGGGGTCGCCCCTCCACTTT; cdr3_aa: CASSVGLRGSPLHF
v_call: TRBV14; j_call: TRBJ2-7; clone_size: NA; d_call: TRBD1; cdr3_nt: TGTGCCAGCATCAAGGGGGCCGCGACCTACGAGCAGTACTTC; cdr3_aa: CASIKGAATYEQYF
v_call: TRBV19; j_call: TRBJ1-1; clone_size: NA; d_call: NA; cdr3_nt: TGTGCCAGCCGACGCGGGGGAAGGAACACTGAAGCTTTCTTT; cdr3_aa: CASRRGGRNTEAFF
v_call: TRBV27; j_call: TRBJ2-7; clone_size: NA; d_call: TRBD2; cdr3_nt: TGTGCCAGCAGTTTGGCGCGGGAGGGCCTACTCCTAAACTACGAGCAGTACTTC; cdr3_aa: CASSLAREGLLLNYEQYF
v_call: TRBV4-2; j_call: TRBJ2-5; clone_size: NA; d_call: TRBD2; cdr3_nt: TGTGCCAGCAGCCAAGGAACTAGCGGGATTGACCAAGAGACCCAGTACTTC; cdr3_aa: CASSQGTSGIDQETQYF
v_call: TRBV27; j_call: TRBJ2-1; clone_size: few; d_call: TRBD2; cdr3_nt: TGTGCCAGCAGTTTAGGGACTAGCGGGAGCAATGAGCAGTTCTTC; cdr3_aa: CASSLGTSGSNEQFF
v_call: TRBV24-1; j_call: TRBJ1-2; clone_size: NA; d_call: NA; cdr3_nt: TGTGCCACCAGTGACCTACTGACAGAAGGCTACACCTTC; cdr3_aa: CATSDLLTEGYTF
v_call: TRBV10-3; j_call: TRBJ1-1; clone_size: NA; d_call: TRBD1; cdr3_nt: TGTGCCATCAGTGAGTCGAGGGGGACAGGGGTCACTGAAGCTTTCTTT; cdr3_aa: CAISESRGTGVTEAFF
v_call: TRBV19; j_call: TRBJ2-2; clone_size: NA; d_call: NA; cdr3_nt: TGTGCCAGTAGTATTTACTTGAACACCGGGGAGCTGTTTTTT; cdr3_aa: CASSIYLNTGELFF
v_call: TRBV7-8; j_call: TRBJ2-5; clone_size: NA; d_call: NA; cdr3_nt: TGTGCCAGCAGTATACTGCAACCCCAAGAGACCCAGTACTTC; cdr3_aa: CASSILQPQETQYF
v_call: TRBV27; j_call: TRBJ2-3; clone_size: NA; d_call: NA; cdr3_nt: TGTGCCAGCAGTAACAGGGCAGATACGCAGTATTTT; cdr3_aa: CASSNRADTQYF
v_call: TRBV12-3/TRBV12-4; j_call: TRBJ2-5; clone_size: NA; d_call: NA; cdr3_nt: TGTGCCAGCAGCAAAGGCCAGCGAGAGACCCAGTACTTC; cdr3_aa: CASSKGQRETQYF
v_call: TRBV3-1/TRBV3-2; j_call: TRBJ1-2; clone_size: NA; d_call: TRBD1; cdr3_nt: TGTGCCAGCAGCCAAGCGGACAGGGGGGAATTGGGGGGCTACACCTTC; cdr3_aa: CASSQADRGELGGYTF
v_call: TRBV5-8; j_call: TRBJ2-7; clone_size: NA; d_call: NA; cdr3_nt: TGTGCCAGCAGCTTGGCTCAGGTAATCTCCTACGAGCAGTACTTC; cdr3_aa: CASSLAQVISYEQYF
v_call: TRBV9; j_call: TRBJ2-7; clone_size: few; d_call: NA; cdr3_nt: TGTGCCAGCAGCGTCGGACTGATCAGGTCCGAGCAGTACTTC; cdr3_aa: CASSVGLIRSEQYF
v_call: TRBV19; j_call: TRBJ1-3; clone_size: once; d_call: NA; cdr3_nt: TGTGCCAGTAGCTTCTCGGGGGGCAACTCTGGAAACACCATATATTTT; cdr3_aa: CASSFSGGNSGNTIYF
v_call: TRBV19; j_call: TRBJ2-2; clone_size: NA; d_call: NA; cdr3_nt: TGTGCCAGTAGTTGGAGGGAGAGAGGCGGGGAGCTGTTTTTT; cdr3_aa: CASSWRERGGELFF
v_call: TRBV5-1; j_call: TRBJ2-1; clone_size: once; d_call: NA; cdr3_nt: TGCGCCAGCAGCCGCCCGGGGGTACAATCGGGGAATGAGCAGTTCTTC; cdr3_aa: CASSRPGVQSGNEQFF
v_call: TRBV4-2; j_call: TRBJ2-2; clone_size: NA; d_call: TRBD1; cdr3_nt: TGTGCCAGCAGCCAAGCAGGGGGCAGGACCGGGGAGCTGTTTTTT; cdr3_aa: CASSQAGGRTGELFF
v_call: TRBV25-1; j_call: TRBJ2-3; clone_size: NA; d_call: TRBD2; cdr3_nt: TGTGCCAGCAGTGAATATGGACTAGCGGGAAAGGCGCAGTATTTT; cdr3_aa: CASSEYGLAGKAQYF
v_call: TRBV7-2; j_call: TRBJ2-2; clone_size: NA; d_call: NA; cdr3_nt: TGTGCCAGCAGCATTCGACGGGGAGGCACCGGGGAGCTGTTTTTT; cdr3_aa: CASSIRRGGTGELFF
v_call: TRBV19; j_call: TRBJ1-5; clone_size: NA; d_call: NA; cdr3_nt: TGTGCCAGTAGTATGAGTCGTACCCCCAATCAGCCCCAGCATTTT; cdr3_aa: CASSMSRTPNQPQHF
v_call: TRBV5-6; j_call: TRBJ2-5; clone_size: NA; d_call: TRBD2; cdr3_nt: TGTGCCAGCAGCCACCCGACTAGCGGGGGGGAGACCCAGTACTTC; cdr3_aa: CASSHPTSGGETQYF
v_call: TRBV11-2; j_call: TRBJ2-1; clone_size: NA; d_call: NA; cdr3_nt: TGTGCCAGCAGCTTCCAGGGCAATGAGCAGTTCTTC; cdr3_aa: CASSFQGNEQFF
v_call: TRBV29-1; j_call: TRBJ1-3; clone_size: NA; d_call: TRBD1; cdr3_nt: TGCAGCGACCTGACAGGGCCCTCTGGAAACACCATATATTTT; cdr3_aa: CSDLTGPSGNTIYF
v_call: TRBV11-2; j_call: TRBJ2-2; clone_size: NA; d_call: TRBD2; cdr3_nt: TGTGCCAGCAGCGCCCTAGCGGGAAAGACCGGGGAGCTGTTTTTT; cdr3_aa: CASSALAGKTGELFF
v_call: TRBV9; j_call: TRBJ2-1; clone_size: NA; d_call: TRBD2; cdr3_nt: TGTGCCAGCAGCGTAGGAGGCCATCAGCGGGGGGCCAATGAGCAGTTCTTC; cdr3_aa: CASSVGGHQRGANEQFF
v_call: TRBV9; j_call: TRBJ2-1; clone_size: NA; d_call: TRBD2; cdr3_nt: TGTGCCAGCAGCGATGGGACTAGCAGAGACATTTTTGAGCAGTTCTTC; cdr3_aa: CASSDGTSRDIFEQFF
v_call: TRBV24-1; j_call: TRBJ2-7; clone_size: NA; d_call: TRBD1; cdr3_nt: TGTGCCACCAGTGATTCGGACAGGGGAACCTACGAGCAGTACTTC; cdr3_aa: CATSDSDRGTYEQYF
v_call: TRBV4-2; j_call: TRBJ2-7; clone_size: NA; d_call: NA; cdr3_nt: TGTGCCAGCAGCCAAGATTGGCAGGGCTCCTACGAGCAGTACTTC; cdr3_aa: CASSQDWQGSYEQYF
v_call: TRBV5-4; j_call: TRBJ2-7; clone_size: NA; d_call: TRBD2; cdr3_nt: TGTGCCAGCAGCTTCAGATCTAGCGGGAACGAGCAGTACTTC; cdr3_aa: CASSFRSSGNEQYF
v_call: TRBV7-9; j_call: TRBJ2-1; clone_size: NA; d_call: NA; cdr3_nt: TGTGCCAGCGCAGTTGCACTAGAGGTGTATGAGCAGTTCTTC; cdr3_aa: CASAVALEVYEQFF
v_call: TRBV9; j_call: TRBJ2-1; clone_size: NA; d_call: TRBD2; cdr3_nt: TGTGCCAGCAGCGAAAGCGGGAGCGGATCCTACAATGAGCAGTTCTTC; cdr3_aa: CASSESGSGSYNEQFF
v_call: TRBV19; j_call: TRBJ2-7; clone_size: once; d_call: TRBD2; cdr3_nt: TGTGCCAGTAGTCCCGGAGCGGGAGGGATGTACGAGCAGTACTTC; cdr3_aa: CASSPGAGGMYEQYF
v_call: TRBV28; j_call: TRBJ1-1; clone_size: NA; d_call: NA; cdr3_nt: TGTGCCAGCAGTTCACCAACCCCAGACGGGGCTGAAGCTTTCTTT; cdr3_aa: CASSSPTPDGAEAFF
v_call: TRBV6-5; j_call: TRBJ2-1; clone_size: NA; d_call: NA; cdr3_nt: TGTGCCAGCAGTATAGACCGGGACACGGGTTGGCAGTTCTTC; cdr3_aa: CASSIDRDTGWQFF
v_call: TRBV7-9; j_call: TRBJ2-7; clone_size: NA; d_call: TRBD2; cdr3_nt: TGTGCCAGCAGCGGTGGGACTAGCAGTACGTACGAGCAGTACTTC; cdr3_aa: CASSGGTSSTYEQYF
v_call: TRBV5-1; j_call: TRBJ2-7; clone_size: NA; d_call: TRBD1; cdr3_nt: TGCGCCAGCAGCTCGGGACAGACCTACGAGCAGTACTTC; cdr3_aa: CASSSGQTYEQYF
v_call: TRBV28; j_call: TRBJ2-7; clone_size: NA; d_call: NA; cdr3_nt: TGTGCCAGCAGTCCCCTCCCGACATTCCCTGCCTACGAGCAGTACTTC; cdr3_aa: CASSPLPTFPAYEQYF
v_call: TRBV13; j_call: TRBJ2-4; clone_size: NA; d_call: TRBD1; cdr3_nt: TGTGCCAGCAGCTTAGGGGACAGGCTGCAAAACATTCAGTACTTC; cdr3_aa: CASSLGDRLQNIQYF
v_call: TRBV28; j_call: TRBJ2-7; clone_size: NA; d_call: NA; cdr3_nt: TGTGCCAGCACATTGAGGCGGTCCTACGAGCAGTACTTC; cdr3_aa: CASTLRRSYEQYF
v_call: TRBV25-1; j_call: TRBJ2-3; clone_size: NA; d_call: NA; cdr3_nt: TGTGCCAGCAGTACGGCTAGCGATAGCACAGATACGCAGTATTTT; cdr3_aa: CASSTASDSTDTQYF
v_call: TRBV7-9; j_call: TRBJ1-3; clone_size: NA; d_call: TRBD1; cdr3_nt: TGTGCCAGCAGCTTATGGACGGGACAGGGTACAGGAAACACCATATATTTT; cdr3_aa: CASSLWTGQGTGNTIYF
v_call: TRBV28; j_call: TRBJ2-5; clone_size: NA; d_call: TRBD1; cdr3_nt: TGTGCCAGCAGTTTATGGGGGACAGAAGAGACCCAGTACTTC; cdr3_aa: CASSLWGTEETQYF